The 6 T cell receptor beta chains in this list originate from one sample, sequenced in a study of blood T cell repertoires in COVID-19. Some clones are missing from TCRdb's copy, which holds only in-frame ones; the method was immunoSEQ multiplex PCR. The sample shows tens of thousands of clones, approximately 88% of them seen only once. Material for sequencing was peripheral blood. The source is a man between 60 and 75 years old with COVID-19, enrolled during active disease.

J is TRBJ1-1 and V is TRBV5-5; D perhaps matches TRBD1 (5 bases). Trimming removed 3 bases at V and 1 base at J, with 13 bases between. The germline CDR1 and CDR2 sequences are SGHKS and YYEKEE (reference sequence). CDR3 length: 15 residues. The CDR3 is CASSYLRQRNTEAFF. CDR3 in DNA: TGTGCCAGCAGCTACCTAAGACAGAGGAACACTGAAGCTTTCTTT. Combining the CDR3 with reference TRBV5-5 and TRBJ1-1 gives the whole variable domain DAGVTQSPTHLIKTRGQQVTLRCSPISGHKSVSWYQQVLGQGPQFIFQYYEKEERGRGNFPDRFSARQFPNYSSELNVNALLLGDSALYLCASSYLRQRNTEAFFGQGTRLTVV.

The chain recombines TRBV7-6 with TRBJ2-1, with 9 bases aligning to TRBD2. The CDR3 runs to 19 residues. The germline gives CDR1 SGHVS, CDR2 FNYEAQ. Trimming at V came to 5 bases and at J to 0 bases, leaving 14 bases not matched to a gene. The CDR3 region has the DNA TGTGCCAGCAGCGTCTATAGCGGGAGATTGAGGGACTCCTACAATGAGCAGTTCTTC. It is translated as CASSVYSGRLRDSYNEQFF.

This chain connects TRBV24-1 to TRBJ2-3, with TRBD1 as a possible D gene (5 bases). V was clipped by 4 bases and J by 1 base, with 8 bases between them. Germline values: CDR1 KGHDR, CDR2 SFDVKD. This CDR3 has 14 amino acids. CDR3 coding DNA: TGTGCCACCAGTGAAGACAGCGGCACAGATACGCAGTATTTT. Protein: CATSEDSGTDTQYF.

CDR3 in amino acids: CASSPLDSNLYQETQYF. The DNA of the CDR3 is TGTGCCAGCAGCCCTTTGGACTCGAACTTGTACCAAGAGACCCAGTACTTC. The J gene is TRBJ2-5, the V gene TRBV9; a possible D gene is TRBD2 (5 bases). CDR3 length: 17 residues. CDR1 and CDR2 from the germline V gene are SGDLS and YYNGEE. The V gene lost 4 bases and the J gene lost 0 bases, with 19 bases spanning the gap.

V and J are TRBV19 and TRBJ1-2; TRBD1 aligns across 8 bases. The CDR3 contains 15 residues. Germline CDR1 is LNHDA and CDR2 is SQIVND (reference sequence). V shed 5 bases and J 8 bases; nucleotides not matched to a gene: 13. In DNA form, the CDR3 reads TGTGCCAGTAGTCCCATCGACAGGGGTAGTATGGGCTACACCTTC. Amino acid sequence: CASSPIDRGSMGYTF.

The gene calls are TRBV5-6 and TRBJ1-3; D may be TRBD1 (6 bases). This CDR3 is built from 17 residues. V was clipped by 3 bases and J by 4 bases, with 20 bases between them. Germline values: CDR1 SGHDT, CDR2 YYEEEE. The CDR3 sequence: CASSSRGLGQSGNTIYF. CDR3 nucleotide sequence: TGTGCCAGCAGCTCCAGGGGCCTGGGACAAAGCGGAAACACCATATATTTT.